There are a few counts of the clone carrying this TCR beta chain. The antigen remains undetermined. The data were taken from a study of cytomegalovirus exposure and HLA in healthy donors. Overall study context: Of more than 350 genotyped donors, roughly 80% clustered with self-reported Caucasian donors.

V shed 6 bases and J 3 bases; nucleotides not matched to a gene: 2. The CDR3 is 13 amino acids. Germline V gene lookup returns CDR1 SNHLY and CDR2 FYNNEI. Notes on the study in general: The availability of immune exposure information extended only to CMV serostatus. Earlier analysis found most TCR beta V segments productive about 90% or about 30% of the time. Further analysis was carried out later, and it showed several of the most significant clusters appearing linked to common viral pathogens.

The PCR was carried out with 60 Vbeta primers and 13 Jbeta primers. Some clones are missing from TCRdb's copy, which holds only in-frame ones; the method was immunoSEQ multiplex PCR. Of tens of thousands of clones in the sample, over 40% were seen once. Sequenced material: PBMCs. The chain recombines TRBV2 with TRBJ1-5; TRBD1 agrees at 7 bases. The receptor comes from a woman aged 40 to 50 in good health and CMV-seropositive. This CDR3 is CASRGQYNQPQHF. Here the CDR3 DNA reads TGTGCCAGCAGGGGACAGTACAATCAGCCCCAGCATTTT.